The entry below describes one TCR beta chain. Its cognate antigen is unknown. V was pared by 4 bases and J by 2 bases, with 8 bases of the junction left unmatched. This CDR3 contains 15 residues. Germline CDR1 and CDR2: MNHEY and SVGAGI. This record comes from a study of shared clonotypes between healthy human individuals. Study-level information: The plates for each donor numbered three CD4 naive, three CD4 memory, two CD8 naive and one CD8 memory.

Study results and caveats: What naive subsets generally showed was a larger estimated richness than memory subsets showed.

Under the authors' procedure: Because ImmunoSEQ provided only junction sequences with no quality scores, the filtering differed. Assay: immunoSEQ multiplex PCR; the TCRdb copy retains only in-frame clones and omits some. V, J and clone size reflect that table, while D and trimming were determined from the DNA. The sample comprises around 88,000 clones, around 67% of which are singletons, and less than 55% rests with the top ten. The sequencing sample was made of memory CD8+ T cells sorted from blood. Subset given: CD45RO+ cells pooled with CCR7-negative TemRA cells. The source is a man aged 25 to 40 in good health. V is TRBV6-5 and J is TRBJ2-7; 7 bases agree with TRBD2. Here the CDR3 DNA reads TGTGCCAGCAGTTGGGGTGCTAGCGGAGCCTACGAGCAGTACTTC. Residues: CASSWGASGAYEQYF.